This paragraph reports one T cell receptor beta chain. The CDR3 is 15 amino acids. The germline V gene has CDR1 SGHTA and CDR2 FQGNSA. J gave up 8 bases and V 5 bases, and 8 bases lay outside the gene matches. The data derive from a study of Tregs in tolerant kidney transplant recipients. The data were produced by immunoSEQ multiplex PCR, yet TCRdb's version contains in-frame clones alone and is incomplete. The data show about 77,000 clones, roughly 98% seen once. The rearrangement uses TRBV7-2 and TRBJ1-4; 10 nucleotides agree with TRBD1. The sample here was CD4+ T cells from blood, taken before the transplant. The origin of this receptor is a human donor who received a combined kidney and bone marrow transplant. CDR3 DNA: TGTGCCAGCAGCACCCGACAGGGGGCTCGAGAAAAACTGTTTTTT. As protein: CASSTRQGAREKLFF.